The rows below give T cell receptor beta chains drawn from one sample of a study of T cell responses to AZD1222 COVID-19 vaccine. Libraries were prepared by immunoSEQ multiplex PCR; TCRdb keeps only in-frame clonotypes and omits some of them. The table lists about 120,000 clones, approximately 89% of them singletons, with roughly 5.4% in the top ten. The sequences come from peripheral blood, collected on day 0 of AZD1222 vaccination. Source of these receptors: an adult in good health. Each CDR3 is given with its conserved first and last residue. D genes are given only for firm matches. Size is omitted from some rows. Given values are once, few, many or a class for expanded clones.

>TRBV6-5|TRBJ2-5|once|14|-
CASSRGAAQETQYF
TGTGCCAGCAGTAGAGGGGCAGCCCAAGAGACCCAGTACTTC
>TRBV2|TRBJ1-6|-|13|-
CATTGTESSPLHF
TGTGCCACCACCGGGACCGAGAGTTCACCCCTCCACTTT
>TRBV5-4|TRBJ1-5|few|17|TRBD1
CASSASGTGDSNQPQHF
TGTGCCAGCAGCGCATCCGGGACAGGGGATAGCAATCAGCCCCAGCATTTT
>TRBV5-1|TRBJ1-3|-|15|-
CASSLGQHSGNTIYF
TGCGCCAGCAGCTTGGGACAGCACTCTGGAAACACCATATATTTT
>TRBV18|TRBJ1-4|-|15|TRBD1
CASSPRQGEDEKLFF
TGTGCCAGCTCACCCCGACAGGGGGAGGATGAAAAACTGTTTTTT
>TRBV4-1|TRBJ2-5|-|12|-
CASSHPLETQYF
TGCGCCAGCAGCCACCCTCTAGAGACCCAGTACTTC
>TRBV6-4|TRBJ2-3|medium-sized|15|-
CASSEGRDATDTQYF
TGTGCCAGCAGTGAGGGGCGTGATGCCACAGATACGCAGTATTTT
>TRBV5-1|TRBJ2-1|-|15|TRBD1
CASSLNGQGINEQFF
TGCGCCAGCAGCTTGAATGGACAGGGAATCAATGAGCAGTTCTTC
>TRBV5-1|TRBJ2-5|-|15|-
CASSSPAGAQETQYF
TGCGCCAGCAGCTCCCCGGCCGGGGCGCAAGAGACCCAGTACTTC
>TRBV6-5|TRBJ2-7|-|14|-
CASGPGTGTHEQYF
TGTGCCAGCGGACCGGGAACAGGGACTCACGAGCAGTACTTC
>TRBV5-1|TRBJ2-2|-|15|-
CASSLFAGNTGELFF
TGCGCCAGCAGCTTGTTCGCGGGGAACACCGGGGAGCTGTTTTTT
>TRBV5-1|TRBJ2-1|-|16|TRBD2
CASSLAAGGSYNEQFF
TGCGCCAGCAGCTTGGCGGCGGGGGGGTCCTACAATGAGCAGTTCTTC
>TRBV18|TRBJ2-2|-|14|TRBD1
CASSPRQGTGELFF
TGTGCCAGCTCACCACGACAGGGGACCGGGGAGCTGTTTTTT
>TRBV2|TRBJ2-3|-|15|TRBD2
CASSLERDTTDTQYF
TGTGCCAGCAGTTTAGAGCGGGATACTACAGATACGCAGTATTTT
>TRBV12-3/TRBV12-4|TRBJ1-2|-|13|-
CASSFLPNYGYTF
TGTGCCAGCAGTTTTTTGCCTAACTATGGCTACACCTTC
>TRBV2|TRBJ2-2|-|15|-
CASSLYRGNTGELFF
TGTGCCAGCAGCTTGTATAGAGGAAACACCGGGGAGCTGTTTTTT
>TRBV6-2/TRBV6-3|TRBJ2-7|-|13|-
CASSYVSSYEQYF
TGTGCCAGCAGTTACGTGAGCTCCTACGAGCAGTACTTC
>TRBV4-2|TRBJ1-2|-|14|-
CASSQLQDAPGYTF
TGTGCCAGCAGCCAATTGCAGGACGCGCCTGGCTACACCTTC
>TRBV2|TRBJ1-2|few|14|-
CASRGQAGPYGYTF
TGTGCCAGCAGGGGCCAGGCAGGACCCTATGGCTACACCTTC
>TRBV30|TRBJ1-6|-|14|TRBD1
CAWSVGTGGSPLHF
TGTGCCTGGAGTGTTGGGACAGGGGGATCACCCCTCCACTTT
>TRBV5-4|TRBJ2-5|-|13|-
CASSFGLTETQYF
TGTGCCAGCAGCTTCGGACTAACAGAGACCCAGTACTTC
>TRBV6-2/TRBV6-3|TRBJ2-7|few|15|-
CASSSLSRTFYEQYF
TGTGCCAGCAGTTCCCTCTCCCGGACCTTCTACGAGCAGTACTTC
>TRBV5-5|TRBJ2-7|-|12|-
CASSLPTDEQYF
TGTGCCAGCAGCTTGCCGACGGATGAGCAGTACTTC
>TRBV7-2|TRBJ2-6|once|18|-
CASSLSSFTGAGANVLTF
TGTGCCAGCAGCTTATCGTCATTCACGGGGGCCGGGGCCAACGTCCTGACTTTC
>TRBV7-3|TRBJ1-1|-|13|-
CASSLRGNTEAFF
TGTGCCAGCAGCTTAAGGGGGAACACTGAAGCTTTCTTT
>TRBV4-1|TRBJ1-5|few|16|-
CASSQDGGLGNQPQHF
TGCGCCAGCAGCCAAGATGGGGGGCTAGGAAATCAGCCCCAGCATTTT
>TRBV2|TRBJ2-3|-|15|TRBD2
CASSEGSGGADTQYF
TGTGCCAGCAGTGAAGGGAGCGGGGGGGCAGATACGCAGTATTTT
>TRBV28|TRBJ1-4|once|13|TRBD1
CATKTGGVEKLFF
TGTGCCACCAAGACAGGGGGCGTCGAAAAACTGTTTTTT
>TRBV18|TRBJ2-4|-|14|-
CASSPPRDGPTQYF
TGTGCCAGCTCACCACCGCGGGACGGCCCGACTCAGTACTTC
>TRBV21-1|TRBJ2-1|-|16|-
CASSKGRAGAYNEQFF
TGTGCCAGCAGCAAAGGTAGGGCAGGGGCCTACAATGAGCAGTTCTTC
>TRBV19|TRBJ2-5|-|16|TRBD2
CASSLPRASGVRTQYF
TGTGCCAGTAGTCTCCCCCGGGCTAGCGGGGTGAGGACCCAGTACTTC
>TRBV5-6|TRBJ1-4|-|14|-
CASSLRETNEKLFF
TGTGCCAGCAGCTTGAGAGAGACTAATGAAAAACTGTTTTTT
>TRBV6-2/TRBV6-3|TRBJ1-1|-|16|-
CASSYWADPANTEAFF
TGTGCCAGCAGTTACTGGGCAGACCCCGCGAACACTGAAGCTTTCTTT
>TRBV5-1|TRBJ1-6|-|16|TRBD1
CASSLEGQGVNSPLHF
TGCGCCAGCAGCTTGGAGGGACAGGGGGTAAATTCACCCCTCCACTTT
>TRBV7-2|TRBJ2-5|-|13|-
CASSLEGTETQYF
TGTGCCAGCAGCTTAGAGGGGACGGAGACCCAGTACTTC
>TRBV7-2|TRBJ1-1|-|13|-
CASRKSGGAEAFF
TGTGCCAGCAGAAAAAGTGGGGGGGCTGAAGCTTTCTTT
>TRBV9|TRBJ1-6|-|16|-
CASSVELSPTGSPLHF
TGTGCCAGCAGCGTAGAACTATCCCCAACAGGTTCACCCCTCCACTTT
>TRBV7-6|TRBJ2-1|once|17|TRBD2
CASSLTSGRASYNEQFF
TGTGCCAGCAGCTTGACTAGCGGGAGGGCGTCCTACAATGAGCAGTTCTTC
>TRBV7-9|TRBJ1-2|-|15|-
CASTPIPGKLHGYTF
TGTGCCAGCACCCCCATACCCGGGAAGTTACATGGCTACACCTTC
>TRBV23-1|TRBJ1-5|-|13|-
CASSRSAHQPQHF
TGCGCCAGCAGTAGGTCAGCTCATCAGCCCCAGCATTTT
>TRBV28|TRBJ2-6|-|15|-
CASRTGGARANVLTF
TGTGCCAGCAGAACCGGAGGGGCTAGGGCCAACGTCCTGACTTTC
>TRBV4-1|TRBJ1-4|-|15|-
CASSQAWQKGEKLFF
TGCGCCAGCAGCCAAGCTTGGCAGAAAGGGGAAAAACTGTTTTTT
>TRBV5-1|TRBJ2-3|-|16|-
CASSYLQGSSTDTQYF
TGCGCCAGCAGCTACTTACAGGGATCGAGCACAGATACGCAGTATTTT
>TRBV5-4|TRBJ1-2|-|12|-
CASSWGGQGYTF
TGTGCCAGCAGCTGGGGGGGTCAAGGCTACACCTTC
>TRBV28|TRBJ1-1|-|14|-
CASSPQPMNTEAFF
TGTGCCAGCAGTCCGCAGCCCATGAACACTGAAGCTTTCTTT
>TRBV5-1|TRBJ2-3|-|15|TRBD1
CASSLYRGPTDTQYF
TGCGCCAGCAGCTTGTACAGGGGGCCCACAGATACGCAGTATTTT